These T cell receptor beta chains were read from a single sample in a study of technical replicates of blood from a few donors. Libraries were prepared by immunoSEQ multiplex PCR; TCRdb keeps only in-frame clonotypes and omits some of them. The sample lists about 61,000 clones, 95% to 98% seen once, with about 0.19% in the top ten. Sequencing used T cells isolated from PBMCs. These receptor sequences come from a human donor in good health. Both conserved end residues are part of each CDR3. A D gene is named only where the DNA matches it firmly. Size values are once, few and many counts, or a class for expanded clones, and some rows have none.

D gene: TRBD1; V gene: TRBV19; clone size: NA; J gene: TRBJ2-7; CDR3 DNA: TGTGCCAGTAGTCCCGGACAGGGCCATAGGGAGCAGTACTTC; CDR3 protein: CASSPGQGHREQYF
D gene: NA; V gene: TRBV14; clone size: NA; J gene: TRBJ1-5; CDR3 DNA: TGTGCCAGCAGCCAAGATCGGTTGGGGAGAAAAGCTTCGGGGGAGCCCCAGCATTTT; CDR3 protein: CASSQDRLGRKASGEPQHF
D gene: TRBD2; V gene: TRBV28; clone size: NA; J gene: TRBJ2-1; CDR3 DNA: TGTGCCAGCAGTTTACTGGGACTAGCGAATGAGCAGTTCTTC; CDR3 protein: CASSLLGLANEQFF
D gene: TRBD2; V gene: TRBV11-2; clone size: NA; J gene: TRBJ2-1; CDR3 DNA: TGTGCCAGTTCATGGACTAGCGGGGGCCTTCACAATGAGCAGTTCTTC; CDR3 protein: CASSWTSGGLHNEQFF
D gene: TRBD1; V gene: TRBV30; clone size: NA; J gene: TRBJ2-3; CDR3 DNA: TGTGCCTGGGACGAGGGACAGGGGATTCCCACTACGCAGTATTTT; CDR3 protein: CAWDEGQGIPTTQYF
D gene: NA; V gene: TRBV5-1; clone size: NA; J gene: TRBJ2-3; CDR3 DNA: TGCGCCAGCAGCTTGGCAACAGGGCCCAGGGTCGCAGATACGCAGTATTTT; CDR3 protein: CASSLATGPRVADTQYF
D gene: NA; V gene: TRBV5-1; clone size: NA; J gene: TRBJ2-3; CDR3 DNA: TGCGCCAGCAGCTCGACGGGCCAGGGTACGCAGTATTTT; CDR3 protein: CASSSTGQGTQYF
D gene: TRBD2; V gene: TRBV11-2; clone size: NA; J gene: TRBJ2-7; CDR3 DNA: TGTGCCAGCAGCTCATTAGCGGGCCTTGCCTACGAGCAGTACTTC; CDR3 protein: CASSSLAGLAYEQYF
D gene: NA; V gene: TRBV25-1; clone size: NA; J gene: TRBJ2-1; CDR3 DNA: TGTGCCAGCAGTGACGGGAGTAATACCTACAATGAGCAGTTCTTC; CDR3 protein: CASSDGSNTYNEQFF
D gene: NA; V gene: TRBV10-3; clone size: NA; J gene: TRBJ1-2; CDR3 DNA: TGTGCCATCAGTGAGTCGCCGTCAGACTATGGCTACACCTTC; CDR3 protein: CAISESPSDYGYTF
D gene: TRBD1; V gene: TRBV5-1; clone size: NA; J gene: TRBJ2-5; CDR3 DNA: TGCGCCAGCAGTTCCCGGGACAGGGGGGGAGAGACCCAGTACTTC; CDR3 protein: CASSSRDRGGETQYF
D gene: TRBD1; V gene: TRBV19; clone size: NA; J gene: TRBJ1-2; CDR3 DNA: TGTGCCAGTAGTGGACAGGGTGGGGGCTACACCTTC; CDR3 protein: CASSGQGGGYTF
D gene: TRBD2; V gene: TRBV5-1; clone size: NA; J gene: TRBJ2-3; CDR3 DNA: TGCGCCAGCAGCCTGGGACTAGCGGGCCCAGATACGCAGTATTTT; CDR3 protein: CASSLGLAGPDTQYF
D gene: TRBD2; V gene: TRBV14; clone size: NA; J gene: TRBJ2-7; CDR3 DNA: TGTGCCAGCAGCCCCCGCGGGACTACTCTTAGCGAGCAGTACTTC; CDR3 protein: CASSPRGTTLSEQYF
D gene: TRBD1; V gene: TRBV29-1; clone size: NA; J gene: TRBJ1-2; CDR3 DNA: TGCAGCGTTGGGGGACAGCCCTATGGCTACACCTTC; CDR3 protein: CSVGGQPYGYTF
D gene: NA; V gene: TRBV28; clone size: NA; J gene: TRBJ1-3; CDR3 DNA: TGTGCCAGCAGTTTATATCAGGGTATAGGAAACACCATATATTTT; CDR3 protein: CASSLYQGIGNTIYF
D gene: NA; V gene: TRBV5-5; clone size: NA; J gene: TRBJ1-3; CDR3 DNA: TGTGCCAGCAGCCCGGACGGACACTCTGGAAACACCATATATTTT; CDR3 protein: CASSPDGHSGNTIYF
D gene: TRBD2; V gene: TRBV28; clone size: NA; J gene: TRBJ2-1; CDR3 DNA: TGTGCCAGCAGTCCATCGACTAGCGGGGGGGCCAATGAGCAGTTCTTC; CDR3 protein: CASSPSTSGGANEQFF
D gene: TRBD1; V gene: TRBV2; clone size: NA; J gene: TRBJ2-4; CDR3 DNA: TGTGCCAGCAGTGGACAGGGGTACATTCAGTACTTC; CDR3 protein: CASSGQGYIQYF
D gene: TRBD1; V gene: TRBV19; clone size: once; J gene: TRBJ2-4; CDR3 DNA: TGTGCCAGTAGTATTTGGACAGGAGACATTCAGTACTTC; CDR3 protein: CASSIWTGDIQYF
D gene: NA; V gene: TRBV4-1; clone size: NA; J gene: TRBJ1-5; CDR3 DNA: TGCGCCAGCAGCCAGTCAAACAGTTATAGCAATCAGCCCCAGCATTTT; CDR3 protein: CASSQSNSYSNQPQHF
D gene: NA; V gene: TRBV18; clone size: NA; J gene: TRBJ1-4; CDR3 DNA: TGTGCCAGCTCACCACCACGGGATCGGGAAAAACTGTTTTTT; CDR3 protein: CASSPPRDREKLFF
D gene: TRBD2; V gene: TRBV19; clone size: NA; J gene: TRBJ2-3; CDR3 DNA: TGTGCCAGTAAAAGGCGGGGGGATAATACAGATACGCAGTATTTT; CDR3 protein: CASKRRGDNTDTQYF
D gene: TRBD2; V gene: TRBV2; clone size: NA; J gene: TRBJ2-1; CDR3 DNA: TGTGCCAGCAGCCTGACTAGCGGCAGCTCCTACAATGAGCAGTTCTTC; CDR3 protein: CASSLTSGSSYNEQFF
D gene: NA; V gene: TRBV6-5; clone size: NA; J gene: TRBJ2-3; CDR3 DNA: TGTGCCAGCAGGTCACCGGGAATTCGGGATACGCAGTATTTT; CDR3 protein: CASRSPGIRDTQYF
D gene: NA; V gene: TRBV19; clone size: NA; J gene: TRBJ2-7; CDR3 DNA: TGTGCCAGTGCCTCAGGGGTTTGGGGGTACGAGCAGTACTTC; CDR3 protein: CASASGVWGYEQYF
D gene: NA; V gene: TRBV6-5; clone size: NA; J gene: TRBJ2-1; CDR3 DNA: TGTGCCAGCAATAGAGAGAATGAGCAGTTCTTC; CDR3 protein: CASNRENEQFF
D gene: NA; V gene: TRBV5-1; clone size: NA; J gene: TRBJ2-3; CDR3 DNA: TGCGCCAGCAGCTTGTTCGAGGCGGGGGCTACGCAGTATTTT; CDR3 protein: CASSLFEAGATQYF
D gene: NA; V gene: TRBV2; clone size: NA; J gene: TRBJ1-2; CDR3 DNA: TGTGCCAGCCCCTCTATTTTGGGGCTGTACTATGGCTACACCTTC; CDR3 protein: CASPSILGLYYGYTF
D gene: NA; V gene: TRBV6-1; clone size: NA; J gene: TRBJ1-1; CDR3 DNA: TGTGCCAGCAGATACAGTTACACTGAAGCTTTCTTT; CDR3 protein: CASRYSYTEAFF
D gene: NA; V gene: TRBV28; clone size: NA; J gene: TRBJ2-3; CDR3 DNA: TGTGCCAGCAGTTTTTCAGGTCGGCCAGATACGCAGTATTTT; CDR3 protein: CASSFSGRPDTQYF
D gene: NA; V gene: TRBV30; clone size: NA; J gene: TRBJ1-5; CDR3 DNA: TGTGCCTGGAGTAAGAAGACACAAAGTAGCAATCAGCCCCAGCATTTT; CDR3 protein: CAWSKKTQSSNQPQHF
D gene: TRBD1; V gene: TRBV7-9; clone size: NA; J gene: TRBJ2-2; CDR3 DNA: TGTGCCAGCAGCTCCGGACAGGGGGCCGGCGCCGGGGAGCTGTTTTTT; CDR3 protein: CASSSGQGAGAGELFF
D gene: TRBD1; V gene: TRBV28; clone size: NA; J gene: TRBJ2-5; CDR3 DNA: TGTGCCAGCAGTTTCCCCGGGACAGCCTCAAAAGAGACCCAGTACTTC; CDR3 protein: CASSFPGTASKETQYF
D gene: TRBD1; V gene: TRBV29-1; clone size: NA; J gene: TRBJ2-5; CDR3 DNA: TGCAGCGTGAATAGGGGGCGCCAGGAGACCCAGTACTTC; CDR3 protein: CSVNRGRQETQYF
D gene: TRBD1; V gene: TRBV2; clone size: once; J gene: TRBJ2-7; CDR3 DNA: TGTGCCAGCTATGGGACAGATCATACCTACGAGCAGTACTTC; CDR3 protein: CASYGTDHTYEQYF
D gene: TRBD2; V gene: TRBV15; clone size: NA; J gene: TRBJ2-1; CDR3 DNA: TGTGCCACCAGCAGAGGCCCTAGCGGGATCTCCTACAATGAGCAGTTCTTC; CDR3 protein: CATSRGPSGISYNEQFF